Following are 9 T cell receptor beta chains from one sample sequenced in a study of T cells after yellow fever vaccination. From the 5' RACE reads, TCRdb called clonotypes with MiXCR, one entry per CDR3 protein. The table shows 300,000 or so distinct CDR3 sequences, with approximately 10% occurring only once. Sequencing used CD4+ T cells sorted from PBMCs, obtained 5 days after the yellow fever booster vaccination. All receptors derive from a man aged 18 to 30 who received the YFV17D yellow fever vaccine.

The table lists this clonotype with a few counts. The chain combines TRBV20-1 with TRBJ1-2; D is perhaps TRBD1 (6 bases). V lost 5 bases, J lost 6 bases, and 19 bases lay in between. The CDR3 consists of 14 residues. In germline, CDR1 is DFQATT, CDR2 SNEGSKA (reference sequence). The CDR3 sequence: CSASRGGAGDGYTF. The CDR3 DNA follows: TGCAGTGCTTCGAGGGGGGGGGCTGGAGATGGCTACACCTTC.

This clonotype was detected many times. The CDR3 sequence: CSVEESGSGNTIYF. The CDR3, as DNA: TGCAGCGTTGAAGAGTCGGGTTCTGGAAACACCATATATTTT. The chain carries TRBV29-1 and TRBJ1-3; no clear D gene. The CDR3 length is 14 residues. CDR1 and CDR2 from the germline V gene are SQVTM and ANQGSEA. V lost 0 bases and J lost 1, with 7 bases in between.

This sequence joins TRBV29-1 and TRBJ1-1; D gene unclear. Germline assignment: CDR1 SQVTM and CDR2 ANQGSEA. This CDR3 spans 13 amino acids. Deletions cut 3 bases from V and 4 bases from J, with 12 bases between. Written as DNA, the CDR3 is TGCAGCGTTGAGGCAGCGGTGGGCACTGAAGCTTTCTTT. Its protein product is CSVEAAVGTEAFF.

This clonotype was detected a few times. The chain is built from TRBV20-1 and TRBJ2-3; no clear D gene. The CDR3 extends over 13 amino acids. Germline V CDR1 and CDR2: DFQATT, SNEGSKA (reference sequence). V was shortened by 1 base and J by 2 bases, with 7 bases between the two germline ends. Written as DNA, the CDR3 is TGCAGTGCTAGAGGGACCCCCACAGATACGCAGTATTTT. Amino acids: CSARGTPTDTQYF.

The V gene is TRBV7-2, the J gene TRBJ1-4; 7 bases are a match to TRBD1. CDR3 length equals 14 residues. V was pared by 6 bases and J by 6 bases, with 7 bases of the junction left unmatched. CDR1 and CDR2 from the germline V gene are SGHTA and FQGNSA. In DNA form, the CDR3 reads TGTGCCAGCAGGCAGACAGGGATGGATGAAAAACTGTTTTTT. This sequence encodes CASRQTGMDEKLFF.

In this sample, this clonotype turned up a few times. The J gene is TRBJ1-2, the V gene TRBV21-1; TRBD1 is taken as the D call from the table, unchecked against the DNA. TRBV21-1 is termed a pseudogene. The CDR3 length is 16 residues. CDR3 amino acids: CASGYRTGETPYGYTF. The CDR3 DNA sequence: TGTGCCAGCGGATATCGGACAGGAGAAACCCCCTATGGCTACACCTTC.

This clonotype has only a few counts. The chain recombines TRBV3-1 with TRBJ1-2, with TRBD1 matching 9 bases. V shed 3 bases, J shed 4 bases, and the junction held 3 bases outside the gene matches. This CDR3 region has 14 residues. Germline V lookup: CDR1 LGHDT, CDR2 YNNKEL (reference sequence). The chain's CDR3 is CASSQGTGSYGYTF. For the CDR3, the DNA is TGTGCCAGCAGCCAGGGGACAGGGTCCTATGGCTACACCTTC.

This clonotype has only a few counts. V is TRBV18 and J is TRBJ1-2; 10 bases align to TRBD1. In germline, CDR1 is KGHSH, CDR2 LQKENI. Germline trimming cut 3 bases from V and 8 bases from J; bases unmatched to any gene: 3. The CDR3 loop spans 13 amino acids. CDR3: CASSPGTGEGYTF. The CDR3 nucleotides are TGTGCCAGCTCACCGGGGACAGGGGAAGGCTACACCTTC.

Written as DNA, the CDR3 is TGTGCCGCTCAGCCGGCTAGCGGTTCCACCGGGGAGCTGTTTTTT. It codes for CAAQPASGSTGELFF. This chain uses TRBV6-6 with TRBJ2-2; 7 nucleotides line up with TRBD2. Looked up from germline, CDR1 is MNHNY and CDR2 is SVGAGI (reference sequence). After removal of 11 bases from V and 4 bases from J, the junction contained 13 bases not matched to a gene. CDR3 size: 15 residues.